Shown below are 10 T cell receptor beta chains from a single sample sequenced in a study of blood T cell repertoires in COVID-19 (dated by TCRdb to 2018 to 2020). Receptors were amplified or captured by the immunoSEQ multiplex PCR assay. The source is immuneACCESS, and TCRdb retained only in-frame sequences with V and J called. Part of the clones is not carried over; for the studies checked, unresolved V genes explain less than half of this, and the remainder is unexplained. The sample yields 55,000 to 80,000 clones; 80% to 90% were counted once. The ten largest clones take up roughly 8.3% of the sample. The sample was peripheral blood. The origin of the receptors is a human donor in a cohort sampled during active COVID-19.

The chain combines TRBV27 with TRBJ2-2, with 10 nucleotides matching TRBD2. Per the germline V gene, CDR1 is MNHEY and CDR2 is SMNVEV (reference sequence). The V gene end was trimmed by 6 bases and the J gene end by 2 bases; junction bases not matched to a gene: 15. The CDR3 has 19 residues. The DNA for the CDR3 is TGTGCCAGCAGCCTGACCGTAGCGGGAGGTCCCCATAACACCGGGGAGCTGTTTTTT. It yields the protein CASSLTVAGGPHNTGELFF.

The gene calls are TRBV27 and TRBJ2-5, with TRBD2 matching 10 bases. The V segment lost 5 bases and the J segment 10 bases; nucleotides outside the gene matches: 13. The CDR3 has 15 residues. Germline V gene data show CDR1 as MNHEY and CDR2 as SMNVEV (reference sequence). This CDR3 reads CASSPGTSAYGGQYF. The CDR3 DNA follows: TGTGCCAGCAGTCCCGGGACTAGCGCCTACGGAGGCCAGTACTTC.

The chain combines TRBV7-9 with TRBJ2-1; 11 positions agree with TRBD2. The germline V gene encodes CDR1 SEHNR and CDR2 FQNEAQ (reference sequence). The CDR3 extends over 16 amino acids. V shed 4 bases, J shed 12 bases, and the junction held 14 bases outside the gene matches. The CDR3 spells CASSYPGTSGAKGQFF. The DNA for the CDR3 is TGTGCCAGCAGCTACCCCGGGACTAGCGGAGCTAAAGGGCAGTTCTTC.

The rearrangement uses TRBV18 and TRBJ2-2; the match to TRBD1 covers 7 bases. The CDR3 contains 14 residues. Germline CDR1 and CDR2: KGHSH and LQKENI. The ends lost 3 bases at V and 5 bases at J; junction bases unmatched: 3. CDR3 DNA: TGTGCCAGCTCACCGACAGGGTTAACCGGGGAGCTGTTTTTT. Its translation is CASSPTGLTGELFF. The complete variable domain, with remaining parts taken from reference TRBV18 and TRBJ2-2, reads NAGVMQNPRHLVRRRGQEARLRCSPMKGHSHVYWYRQLPEEGLKFMVYLQKENIIDESGMPKERFSAEFPKEGPSILRIQQVVRGDSAAYFCASSPTGLTGELFFGEGSRLTVL.

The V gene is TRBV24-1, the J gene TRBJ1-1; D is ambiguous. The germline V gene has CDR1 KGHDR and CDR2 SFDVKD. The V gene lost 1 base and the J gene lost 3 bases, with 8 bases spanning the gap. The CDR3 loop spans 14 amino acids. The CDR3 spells CATSDLPGYTEAFF. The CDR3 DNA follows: TGTGCCACCAGTGATTTACCAGGTTACACTGAAGCTTTCTTT.

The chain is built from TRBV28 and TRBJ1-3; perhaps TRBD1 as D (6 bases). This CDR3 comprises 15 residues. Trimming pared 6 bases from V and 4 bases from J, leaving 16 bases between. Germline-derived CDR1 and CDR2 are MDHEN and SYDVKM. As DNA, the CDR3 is TGTGCCAGCAGACCCGATCAGGGGAAGGGAAACACCATATATTTT. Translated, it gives CASRPDQGKGNTIYF.

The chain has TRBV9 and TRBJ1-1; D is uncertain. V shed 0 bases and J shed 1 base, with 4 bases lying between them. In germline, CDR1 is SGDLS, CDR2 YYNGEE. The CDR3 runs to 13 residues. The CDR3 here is CASSVGPNTEAFF. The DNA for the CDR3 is TGTGCCAGCAGCGTAGGGCCGAACACTGAAGCTTTCTTT.

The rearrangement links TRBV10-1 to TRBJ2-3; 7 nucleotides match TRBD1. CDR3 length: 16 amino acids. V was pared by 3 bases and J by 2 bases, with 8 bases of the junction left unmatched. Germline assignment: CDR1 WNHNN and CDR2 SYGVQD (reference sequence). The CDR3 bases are TGCGCCAGCAGTGATTTCGGGACAGACACCACAGATACGCAGTATTTT. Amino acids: CASSDFGTDTTDTQYF.

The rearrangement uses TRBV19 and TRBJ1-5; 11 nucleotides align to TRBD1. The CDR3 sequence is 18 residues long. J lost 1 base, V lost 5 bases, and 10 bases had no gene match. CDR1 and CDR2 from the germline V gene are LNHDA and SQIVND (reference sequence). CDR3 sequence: CASSPGPGQGVSNQPQHF. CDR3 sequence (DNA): TGTGCCAGTAGTCCCGGACCGGGACAGGGGGTGAGCAATCAGCCCCAGCATTTT. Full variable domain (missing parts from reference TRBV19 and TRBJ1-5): DGGITQSPKYLFRKEGQNVTLSCEQNLNHDAMYWYRQDPGQGLRLIYYSQIVNDFQKGDIAEGYSVSREKKESFPLTVTSAQKNPTAFYLCASSPGPGQGVSNQPQHFGDGTRLSIL.

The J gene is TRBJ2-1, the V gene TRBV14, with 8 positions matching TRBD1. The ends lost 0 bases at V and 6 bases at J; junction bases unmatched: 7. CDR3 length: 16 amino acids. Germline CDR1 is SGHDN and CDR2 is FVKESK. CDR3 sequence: CASSQDPDREANEQFF. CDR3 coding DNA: TGTGCCAGCAGCCAAGACCCGGACAGGGAGGCCAATGAGCAGTTCTTC.